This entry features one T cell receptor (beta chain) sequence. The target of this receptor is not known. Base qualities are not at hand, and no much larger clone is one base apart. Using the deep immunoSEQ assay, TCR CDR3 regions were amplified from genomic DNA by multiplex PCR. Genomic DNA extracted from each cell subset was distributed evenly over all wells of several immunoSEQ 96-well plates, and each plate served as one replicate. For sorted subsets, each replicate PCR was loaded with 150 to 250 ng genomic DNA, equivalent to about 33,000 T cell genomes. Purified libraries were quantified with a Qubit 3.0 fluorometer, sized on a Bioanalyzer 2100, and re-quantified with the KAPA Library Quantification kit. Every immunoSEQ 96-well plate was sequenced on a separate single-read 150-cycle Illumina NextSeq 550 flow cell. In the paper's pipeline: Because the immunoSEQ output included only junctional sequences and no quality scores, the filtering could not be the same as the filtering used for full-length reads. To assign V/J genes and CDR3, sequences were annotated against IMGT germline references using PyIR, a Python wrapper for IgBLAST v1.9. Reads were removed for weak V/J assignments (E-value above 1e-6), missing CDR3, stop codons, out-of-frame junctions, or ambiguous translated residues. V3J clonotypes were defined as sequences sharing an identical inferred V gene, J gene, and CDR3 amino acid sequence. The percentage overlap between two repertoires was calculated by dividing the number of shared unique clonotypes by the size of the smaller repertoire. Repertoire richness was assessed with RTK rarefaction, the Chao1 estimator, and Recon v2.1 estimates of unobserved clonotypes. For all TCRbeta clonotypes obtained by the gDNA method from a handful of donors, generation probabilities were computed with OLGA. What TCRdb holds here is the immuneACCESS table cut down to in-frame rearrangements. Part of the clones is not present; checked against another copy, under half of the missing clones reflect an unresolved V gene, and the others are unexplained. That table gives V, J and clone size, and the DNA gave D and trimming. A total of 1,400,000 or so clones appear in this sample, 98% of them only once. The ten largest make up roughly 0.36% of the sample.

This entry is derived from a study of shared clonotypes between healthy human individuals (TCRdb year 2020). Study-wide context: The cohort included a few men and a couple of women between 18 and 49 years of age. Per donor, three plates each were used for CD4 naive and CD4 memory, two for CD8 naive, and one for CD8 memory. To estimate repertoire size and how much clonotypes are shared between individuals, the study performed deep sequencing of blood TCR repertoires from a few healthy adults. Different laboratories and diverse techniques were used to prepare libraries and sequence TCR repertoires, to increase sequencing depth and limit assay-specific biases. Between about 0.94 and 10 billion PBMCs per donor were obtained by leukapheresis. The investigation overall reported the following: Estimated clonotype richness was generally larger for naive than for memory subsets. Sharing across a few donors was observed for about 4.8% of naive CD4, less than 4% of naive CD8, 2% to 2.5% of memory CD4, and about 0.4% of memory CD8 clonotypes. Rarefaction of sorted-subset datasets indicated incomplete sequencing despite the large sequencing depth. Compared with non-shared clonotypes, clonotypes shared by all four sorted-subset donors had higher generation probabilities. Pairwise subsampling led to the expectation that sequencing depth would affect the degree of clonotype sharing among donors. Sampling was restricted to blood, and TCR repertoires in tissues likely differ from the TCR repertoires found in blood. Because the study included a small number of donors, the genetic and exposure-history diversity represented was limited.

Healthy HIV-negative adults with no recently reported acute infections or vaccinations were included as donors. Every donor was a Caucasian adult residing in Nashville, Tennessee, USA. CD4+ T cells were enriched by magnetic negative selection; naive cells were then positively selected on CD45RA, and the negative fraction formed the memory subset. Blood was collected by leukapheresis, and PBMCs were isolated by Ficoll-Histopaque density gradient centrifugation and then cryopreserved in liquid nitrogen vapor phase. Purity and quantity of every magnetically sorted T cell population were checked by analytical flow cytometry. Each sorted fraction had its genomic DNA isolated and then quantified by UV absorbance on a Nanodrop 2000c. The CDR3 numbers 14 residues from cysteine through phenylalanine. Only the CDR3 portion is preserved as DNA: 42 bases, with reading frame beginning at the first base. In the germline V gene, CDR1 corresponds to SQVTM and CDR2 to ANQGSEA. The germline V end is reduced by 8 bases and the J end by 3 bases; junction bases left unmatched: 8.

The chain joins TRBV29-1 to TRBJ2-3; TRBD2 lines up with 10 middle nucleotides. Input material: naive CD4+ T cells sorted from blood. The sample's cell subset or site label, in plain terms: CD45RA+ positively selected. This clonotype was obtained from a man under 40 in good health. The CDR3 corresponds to CSTETSGATDTQYF. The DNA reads TGCAGCACCGAAACTAGCGGGGCAACAGATACGCAGTATTTT.